The clone carrying this TCR beta chain was counted once. The sample belongs to a study of control samples from healthy donors and cancer patients. The protocol was immunoSEQ multiplex PCR, while the TCRdb copy is restricted to in-frame clones and leaves out a portion. The sample includes under 200,000 clones, around 88% seen only once; the top ten take 4.9%. This TCR derives from a woman between 25 and 40 years old in good health. Sequencing was done on a sample of blood.

The CDR3 loop reads CASSIQGGYTGELFF. CDR3 bases: TGTGCCAGTAGTATTCAGGGGGGCTACACCGGGGAGCTGTTTTTT. This chain connects TRBV19 to TRBJ2-2, with D possibly being TRBD1 (7 bases). In germline, CDR1 is LNHDA, CDR2 SQIVND (reference sequence). Trimming left V 3 bases short and J 3 bases short, with 11 bases between. The length of the CDR3 is 15 residues.